Given below is one TCR beta chain in context. These data originate in a study of metastatic and nonmetastatic thyroid tumors. TCRdb reanalyzed the PCR reads via MiXCR. In the table there are 15,000 to 20,000 clones, around 32% of which are singletons. Patients had received no treatment of any kind before thyroid surgery. The CDR3 is 10 residues long. V lost 6 bases and J 8 bases, leaving 10 bases between the germline ends. CDR1 GTSNPN and CDR2 SVGIG come from the germline V gene (reference sequence). Material for sequencing was tumor tissue. V gene TRBV30 combines with J gene TRBJ1-1; tentative D call: TRBD1 (6 bases). This TCR came from a male donor with papillary thyroid cancer or a benign thyroid nodule (not recorded which). Some clones in this sample may be carry-over from other donors' samples. The CDR3 reads CACGTTEAFF. In nucleotides, the CDR3 is TGTGCCTGTGGGACAACCGAAGCTTTCTTT.